This T cell receptor beta chain was captured in a study of blood T cell repertoires in COVID-19. At the level of the study: T cells, B-cell-depleted T cells, or PBMCs supplied cDNA or gDNA.

This table comes from immunoSEQ multiplex PCR, and its TCRdb copy is limited to in-frame clones, with some not included. In the table there are tens of thousands of clones, around nine tenths of which are singletons. The CDR3 sequence is 14 residues long. Germline-derived CDR1 and CDR2 are SNHLY and FYNNEI. Trimming took off 4 bases at V and 8 bases at J, with 16 bases between the two ends. What was sequenced was peripheral blood. V usage is TRBV2 and J usage is TRBJ2-3, with a weak D call TRBD2 (5 bases). The sequence was obtained from a man aged 50 to 60 with active COVID-19. The CDR3 DNA is TGTGCCAGCAGTGTAATCGGGGTAAGGGCTACGCAGTATTTT. Protein product: CASSVIGVRATQYF.